This entry concerns a single TCR beta chain. Its antigen is undetermined. This entry is derived from a study of response to subunit inactivated influenza vaccine. Overall study results and limits: Authors suggested few new T cells are recruited by each seasonal influenza vaccination.

Germline loops: CDR1 DFQATT, CDR2 SNEGSKA (reference sequence). Trimming took 0 bases from V and 3 from J, leaving 22 bases between them. This CDR3 has 18 amino acids. TCRdb reprocessed the RT-PCR reads with MiXCR, giving one entry per CDR3 protein. The data contain roughly 700,000 distinct CDR3 sequences, about 15% of them singletons. The sequence came from a man aged 50-59 years who received an inactivated influenza vaccine. This specimen consisted of PBMCs from blood, obtained approximately 15 days before vaccination. J is TRBJ2-3 and V is TRBV20-1; D remains unclear. The CDR3 region is CSARDLDQKFDRTDTQYF. As DNA, the CDR3 is TGCAGTGCTAGAGATCTGGACCAAAAGTTCGATCGGACAGATACGCAGTATTTT.